One T cell receptor (beta chain) is described in this entry. The antigen is not known. This sample was taken from a study of T cells in localized non-small cell lung cancer. Findings of the study overall: Greater blood T cell density accompanied longer overall survival. Maximal T cell clonality occurred in uninvolved adjacent lung, with tumor ranking below it.

The table came from immunoSEQ multiplex PCR; TCRdb's copy has only in-frame clones and leaves some out. The sample consists of about 36,000 clones, roughly 87% of them appearing once. Germline CDR1 MNHEY, CDR2 SMNVEV (reference sequence). This CDR3 has 15 amino acids. Between the trimmed V and J ends, which lost 5 bases and 0 bases, there was a span of 14 bases. This receptor was obtained from a woman aged 40-69 years with stage I lung adenocarcinoma. This chain connects TRBV27 to TRBJ2-7; D call uncertain. Sequencing used peripheral blood, obtained before any cancer treatment. The CDR3 is CASSAYMRRSYEQYF. CDR3 sequence (DNA): TGTGCCAGCAGTGCCTACATGAGACGCTCCTACGAGCAGTACTTC.